This T cell receptor beta chain is drawn from a study of blood T cell repertoires in COVID-19. Study in general: COVID-19 samples, acute and convalescent, were from the United States, Italy and Spain. The cDNA or gDNA used as material had been derived from T cells, B-cell-depleted T cells, or PBMCs.

In the original workflow: Quantification of nucleated cells was approximated via reference gene primer amplification. Profiled with immunoSEQ multiplex PCR; TCRdb holds only in-frame clones, not every one. The D gene and trimming were derived from the DNA, and the V and J assignments and clone size from that table. Among roughly 62,000 clones listed, around 75% were seen once. The sequencing input was peripheral blood. The clonotype was recovered from a human donor in a cohort sampled during active COVID-19.

CDR3 nucleotide sequence: TGTGCCAGCAGCGGGGGACCAAGGGGTAGCGGGAGACAAGAGACCCAGTACTTC. It is translated as CASSGGPRGSGRQETQYF. The rearrangement links TRBV9 to TRBJ2-5; TRBD2 agrees at 9 bases. Trimming took 3 bases from V and 2 from J; bases not matched to a gene: 14. The CDR3 has 18 amino acids. CDR1 and CDR2 from the germline V gene are SGDLS and YYNGEE. Together with reference TRBV9 and TRBJ2-5, the CDR3 gives the full variable domain: DSGVTQTPKHLITATGQRVTLRCSPRSGDLSVYWYQQSLDQGLQFLIQYYNGEERAKGNILERFSAQQFPDLHSELNLSSLELGDSALYFCASSGGPRGSGRQETQYFGPGTRLLVL.